This is a list of T cell receptor beta chains from one sample in a study of memory CD4+ T cells and cytomegalovirus serostatus. TCRdb keeps only in-frame clones here, not all; method: immunoSEQ multiplex PCR. The sample contains about 46,000 clones, roughly 73% of which appear only once. Sample: memory CD4+ T cells from blood. These TCRs come from an adult in good health and CMV-seronegative. The CDR3 runs from the conserved cysteine through the conserved F or W. D genes are given only for firm matches. Part of the rows lack a size; the others show once, few, many or a class for expanded clones.

clone size	V gene	J gene	D gene	CDR3 DNA	CDR3 protein
.	TRBV4-1	TRBJ2-7	TRBD1	TGCGCCAGCAGCCAAGGCCCGGGACAGTCTTCCTACGAGCAGTACTTC	CASSQGPGQSSYEQYF
.	TRBV6-1	TRBJ1-5	.	TGTGCCAGCAGTCAACCAAACAGGGGCAATCAGCCCCAGCATTTT	CASSQPNRGNQPQHF
.	TRBV4-1	TRBJ2-7	.	TGCGCCAGCAGCCTGAAGGTGGGCGCCTACGAGCAGTACTTC	CASSLKVGAYEQYF
.	TRBV23-1	TRBJ1-2	.	TGCGCCAGCAGTCAATCGAGACTGGACCGCTACACCTTC	CASSQSRLDRYTF
.	TRBV29-1	TRBJ2-1	TRBD2	TGCAGCGACCGAGCGGGAAGCTCCTACAATGAGCAGTTCTTC	CSDRAGSSYNEQFF
.	TRBV6-1	TRBJ1-2	.	TGTGCCAGCAGACCCAGCGGGGTAAGCTATGGCTACACCTTC	CASRPSGVSYGYTF
.	TRBV4-1	TRBJ2-7	TRBD1	TGCGCCAGCAGCCAAGCGGACAGGGCCTACGAGCAGTACTTC	CASSQADRAYEQYF
.	TRBV6-5	TRBJ1-6	.	TGTGCCAGCAGTTACTCGAACGGACGATGGAATTCACCCCTCCACTTT	CASSYSNGRWNSPLHF
.	TRBV7-9	TRBJ1-1	TRBD1	TGTGCCAGCAGCCCTAGACAGGGGGAGGATACTGAAGCTTTCTTT	CASSPRQGEDTEAFF
.	TRBV11-2	TRBJ1-5	.	TGTGCCAGCAGCTTAGAGACAAATAATATGGAGCCCCAGCATTTT	CASSLETNNMEPQHF
once	TRBV20-1	TRBJ2-7	.	TGCAGTGCTGGTGGGTGGTACGAGCAGTACTTC	CSAGGWYEQYF
.	TRBV6-1	TRBJ1-1	.	TGTGCCAGCAGTGAAGCGTCTTTCCAGTATGCTTTCTTT	CASSEASFQYAFF
.	TRBV25-1	TRBJ1-3	.	TGTGCCAGCAGTGAGTGGTCAGAGGACACCATATATTTT	CASSEWSEDTIYF
.	TRBV10-1	TRBJ1-2	.	TGCGCCAGCAGTGAGGGGGGGAACTATGGCTACACCTTC	CASSEGGNYGYTF
.	TRBV7-7	TRBJ2-5	TRBD2	TGTGCCAGCAGCCTCGGGACTAGCGGGGAAGAGACCCAGTACTTC	CASSLGTSGEETQYF
.	TRBV7-2	TRBJ1-6	.	TGTGCCAGCAGCTTGATGAGCTCCTATAATTCACCCCTCCACTTT	CASSLMSSYNSPLHF
.	TRBV5-8	TRBJ2-3	.	TGTGCCAGCAGTCATAGCCGAGATACGCAGTATTTT	CASSHSRDTQYF
.	TRBV6-1	TRBJ2-7	.	TGTGCCAGCAGTCGGGGGAATCGGTACGAGCAGTACTTC	CASSRGNRYEQYF
few	TRBV6-4	TRBJ1-6	.	TGTGCCAGCAGGGGCGAATCACCCCTCCACTTT	CASRGESPLHF
.	TRBV5-1	TRBJ1-2	.	TGCGCCAGCAGCTTCGGGAGGGGCCACTATGGCTACACCTTC	CASSFGRGHYGYTF
.	TRBV6-6	TRBJ1-5	.	TGTGCCAGCAGTTACGAACAGTTCAATCAGCCCCAGCATTTT	CASSYEQFNQPQHF
.	TRBV5-4	TRBJ2-7	.	TGTGCCAGCAGCTTGGGCACAGACTCCTACGAGCAGTACTTC	CASSLGTDSYEQYF
.	TRBV6-1	TRBJ1-2	.	TGTGCCAGCAGTGAAACTCAGGGGCGAACCTATGGCTACACCTTC	CASSETQGRTYGYTF
once	TRBV10-2	TRBJ2-1	TRBD2	TGCGCCAGCAGTGGCGGACTAGTCTCCTACAATGAGCAGTTCTTC	CASSGGLVSYNEQFF
.	TRBV19	TRBJ1-1	TRBD1	TGTGCCAGTAGTACCTGGAGCCCGGGACAGGGTCCCTCTCGGGGTCCAAACACTGAAGCTTTCTTT	CASSTWSPGQGPSRGPNTEAFF
once	TRBV7-2	TRBJ2-5	.	TGTGCCAGCAGTGCTGAAATCCAAGAGACCCAGTACTTC	CASSAEIQETQYF
once	TRBV12-5	TRBJ1-6	.	TGTGCTAGTGGTTTGGTACTGGGCCGACTATATAATTCACCCCTCCACTTT	CASGLVLGRLYNSPLHF
few	TRBV14	TRBJ2-7	.	TGTGCCAGCAGCCGTTCGACGGTTGAGCAGTACTTC	CASSRSTVEQYF
.	TRBV12-5	TRBJ2-1	TRBD1	TGTGCTAGTGGCTATTGGACAGGGGGAAACAATGAGCAGTTCTTC	CASGYWTGGNNEQFF
.	TRBV4-2	TRBJ2-1	TRBD2	TGTGCCAGCAGCCATGAGCGGGGGGCTTACAATGAGCAGTTCTTC	CASSHERGAYNEQFF
.	TRBV11-2	TRBJ1-3	TRBD1	TGTGCCAGCAGCTCAAGTGAGACAGGGGGCGTCGGAAACACCATATATTTT	CASSSSETGGVGNTIYF
once	TRBV11-3	TRBJ1-6	.	TGTGCCAGCAGCTTTCCCTATAATTCACCCCTCCACTTT	CASSFPYNSPLHF
.	TRBV9	TRBJ1-3	TRBD1	TGTGCCAGCAGCGTAGGGGGCCAGGGGGCTGGAAACACCATATATTTT	CASSVGGQGAGNTIYF
medium-sized	TRBV19	TRBJ1-5	.	TGTGCCAGTAGTCTAAACCGGGGGACATATAGCAATCAGCCCCAGCATTTT	CASSLNRGTYSNQPQHF
few	TRBV18	TRBJ1-1	.	TGTGCCAGCTCAGTCGGTAACAGCTTGAACACTGAAGCTTTCTTT	CASSVGNSLNTEAFF
.	TRBV7-6	TRBJ2-5	.	TGTGCCAGCAGCTCAATGGGGGGCCTTGGAGAGACCCAGTACTTC	CASSSMGGLGETQYF